The following is a TCR beta chain sequence with its context. TCRdb used MiXCR to reprocess the RT-PCR reads, holding one entry per CDR3 protein. The sample shows about a million distinct CDR3 sequences, over 15% of them seen only once. The sample belongs to a study of patients and donors after allogeneic stem cell transplantation. CDR3 length equals 18 residues. V trimming: 1 base; J trimming: 4 bases; junction bases outside the gene matches: 10. CDR1 and CDR2 (germline): SGHRS, YFSETQ. This chain uses TRBV5-1 with TRBJ2-5, with TRBD2 identical over 13 bases. Sequenced: blood, either unsorted or a sorted T cell fraction (not recorded which). The TCR sequence derives from a human donor who was either an allogeneic HSCT recipient or a stem cell or donor lymphocyte infusion donor (not recorded which). It is not recorded whose cells these are; they may come from a transplant donor. The DNA of the CDR3 is TGCGCCAGCAGCTTGTACGCAGCGGGACTAGCGGGGACAGAGACCCAGTACTTC. Translated, it gives CASSLYAAGLAGTETQYF.